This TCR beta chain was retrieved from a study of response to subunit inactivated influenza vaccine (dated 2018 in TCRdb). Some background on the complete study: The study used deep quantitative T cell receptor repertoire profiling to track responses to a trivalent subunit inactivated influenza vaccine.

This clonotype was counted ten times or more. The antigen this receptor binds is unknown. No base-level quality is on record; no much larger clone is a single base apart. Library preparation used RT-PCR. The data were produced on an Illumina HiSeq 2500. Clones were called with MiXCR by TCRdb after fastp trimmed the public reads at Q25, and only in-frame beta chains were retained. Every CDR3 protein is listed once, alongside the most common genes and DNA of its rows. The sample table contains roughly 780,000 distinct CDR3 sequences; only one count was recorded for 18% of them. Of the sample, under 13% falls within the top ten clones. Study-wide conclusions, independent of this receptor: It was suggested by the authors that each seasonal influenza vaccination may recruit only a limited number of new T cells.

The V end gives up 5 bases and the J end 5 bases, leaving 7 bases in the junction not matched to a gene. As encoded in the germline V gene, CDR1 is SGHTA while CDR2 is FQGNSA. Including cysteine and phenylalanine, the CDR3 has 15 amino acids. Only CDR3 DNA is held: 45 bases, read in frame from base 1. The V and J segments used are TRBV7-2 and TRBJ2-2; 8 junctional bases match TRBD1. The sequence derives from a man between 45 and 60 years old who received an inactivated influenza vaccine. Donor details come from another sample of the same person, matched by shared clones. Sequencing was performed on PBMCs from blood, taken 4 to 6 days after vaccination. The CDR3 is CASSRRDRLTGELFF. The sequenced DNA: TGTGCCAGCAGCAGACGGGACAGGCTAACCGGGGAGCTGTTTTTT.